This T cell receptor (beta chain) was retrieved from a study of control samples from healthy donors and cancer patients. The repertoire was sequenced with immunoSEQ multiplex PCR; TCRdb's copy has only in-frame clones and lacks some. The top ten hold about 4.7% of the sample, which has about 110,000 clones, 90% seen once. Trimming stripped 0 bases from V and 7 bases from J, with 14 bases between. Germline CDR1 and CDR2: SGDLS and YYNGEE. The CDR3 runs 15 residues. This clonotype was obtained from a human donor in good health. The donor label of this sample is uncertain. The rearrangement links TRBV9 to TRBJ1-3; no firm D call. Sequenced sample: blood. The CDR3 nucleotides are TGTGCCAGCAGCGTAGAAGGAGGAGGGTTGAACACCATATATTTT. Amino acid sequence: CASSVEGGGLNTIYF.